Below, one T cell receptor beta chain is given with its context. Germline V gives CDR1 MNHEY, CDR2 SVGEGT. This CDR3 has 13 residues. Trimming cost V 6 bases and J 3 bases, with 12 bases left between them. This sample was taken from a study of T cells after yellow fever vaccination. Using its own MiXCR run on the 5' RACE reads, TCRdb lists one record per CDR3 protein. The top ten clones hold around 3.5% of a sample with about 260,000 distinct CDR3 sequences, about 5% of them seen once. V is TRBV6-2 or TRBV6-3 and J is TRBJ2-7, with D tentatively TRBD1 (6 bases). Sample: CD4+ T cells sorted from PBMCs, taken on the day of the yellow fever booster vaccination. This clonotype was sampled from a man younger than 35 who received the YFV17D yellow fever vaccine. The CDR3 DNA follows: TGTGCCAGCAGCGACAGACAGGTCTACGAGCAGTACTTC. Amino acids: CASSDRQVYEQYF.